The sequence of this T cell receptor (beta chain) was determined in a study of T cell responses to AZD1222 COVID-19 vaccine. The V gene lost 8 bases and the J gene lost 7 bases, with 17 bases spanning the gap. CDR1 and CDR2 (germline): SGHAT, FQNNGV. The CDR3 is made up of 14 amino acids. Using immunoSEQ multiplex PCR, the repertoire was profiled, and TCRdb retains in-frame clones only, with some absent. The sample comprises approximately 130,000 clones, nearly 90% of which are singletons, and about 6% rests with the top ten. This chain connects TRBV11-2 to TRBJ1-4, with D unclear. The input for sequencing was peripheral blood, taken 28 days after the second AZD1222 dose. This TCR was recovered from an adult who received the AZD1222 COVID-19 vaccine. The CDR3 loop reads CASAGGSWAEKLFF. The DNA of the CDR3 is TGTGCCAGCGCCGGCGGGTCGTGGGCTGAAAAACTGTTTTTT.